The 13 T cell receptor beta chains reported below all come from one sample, sequenced in a study of CD4 T cells in relation to SARS-CoV-2 and coronaviruses. The table came from immunoSEQ multiplex PCR; TCRdb's copy has only in-frame clones and leaves some out. The top ten hold about 1.4% of the sample, which has more than 50,000 clones, 70% to 90% seen once. The unexposed donors gave CD4+ T cells in about 2011-2019, prior to COVID-19. The sequencing input was memory CD4+ T cells from PBMCs. The receptors here all came from a human donor in good health.

This chain connects TRBV5-4 to TRBJ1-6; D is perhaps TRBD1 (6 bases). This CDR3 region has 16 residues. The V gene lost 0 bases and the J gene lost 6 bases, with 13 bases spanning the gap. CDR1 is SGHNT and CDR2 is YYREEE in the germline V gene (reference sequence). The CDR3 here is CASSLGGGGLNSPLHF. In nucleotides, the CDR3 is TGTGCCAGCAGCTTGGGGGGAGGGGGGCTTAATTCACCCCTCCACTTT.

A single count supports this clone. This rearrangement joins TRBV5-1 to TRBJ1-6; the D gene is possibly TRBD1 (6 bases). Per germline, CDR1 SGHRS and CDR2 YFSETQ. V dropped 1 base and J dropped 14 bases, with 16 bases sitting between them. CDR3 length: 14 amino acids. This CDR3 reads CASSLTTGPGTLHF. As DNA, the CDR3 is TGCGCCAGCAGCTTGACAACAGGGCCTGGGACCCTCCACTTT.

The CDR3 DNA reads TGTGCCAGCAGTTCTTTTGGGGGCGGGAAACTGTTTTTT. It specifies CASSSFGGGKLFF. The rearrangement uses TRBV12-3 or TRBV12-4 and TRBJ1-4, with a weak D call TRBD1 (6 bases). CDR3 length equals 13 residues. With 4 bases removed from V and 11 bases from J, the gap between germline ends came to 14 bases.

The rearrangement joins TRBV9 to TRBJ1-2; D unclear. The CDR3 contains 16 residues. The germline gives CDR1 SGDLS, CDR2 YYNGEE. The germline V and J ends were trimmed by 0 bases and 0 bases, with 12 bases remaining between them. The CDR3 bases are TGTGCCAGCAGCGTAGCACCTGGACGGACTAACTATGGCTACACCTTC. It yields the protein CASSVAPGRTNYGYTF.

This sequence joins TRBV5-8 and TRBJ2-3; no definite D call. V lost 4 bases to trimming and J lost 0 bases, with 3 bases between them. The germline V gene encodes CDR1 SGHTS and CDR2 YDEGEE. This CDR3 comprises 12 residues. Written as DNA, the CDR3 is TGTGCCAGCAGCGTCAGCACAGATACGCAGTATTTT. Its protein is CASSVSTDTQYF.

The J gene is TRBJ2-3, the V gene TRBV7-2; TRBD2 matches at 7 bases. In germline, CDR1 is SGHTA, CDR2 FQGNSA. The CDR3 spans 14 residues. V trimming: 1 base; J trimming: 4 bases; junction bases outside the gene matches: 2. CDR3 coding DNA: TGTGCCAGCAGCTTAGGCGGGAGTGCAGATACGCAGTATTTT. As protein: CASSLGGSADTQYF.

In DNA form, the CDR3 reads TGCAGCGGACGGACAGGAGCCGCCAATGAGCAGTTCTTC. Protein product: CSGRTGAANEQFF. The chain couples TRBV29-1 to TRBJ2-1, with 7 bases lining up with TRBD1. CDR3 length: 13 amino acids. The V segment lost 7 bases and the J segment 6 bases; nucleotides outside the gene matches: 9. Germline V gene sequence: CDR1 SQVTM, CDR2 ANQGSEA.

This clone has a single count. The chain uses TRBV5-1 and TRBJ2-1, with 9 bases matching TRBD1. CDR3 length: 15 residues. Germline V gene sequence: CDR1 SGHRS, CDR2 YFSETQ. The ends lost 2 bases at V and 6 bases at J; junction bases unmatched: 6. CDR3 nucleotide sequence: TGCGCCAGCAGCTTCGGACAGGGGAGATTCAATGAGCAGTTCTTC. Encoded protein: CASSFGQGRFNEQFF.

This chain links TRBV18 with TRBJ2-3, with 7 bases identical to TRBD2. The V and J ends lost 8 bases and 2 bases, in that order; junction bases with no gene match: 7. The CDR3 extends over 14 amino acids. The germline gives CDR1 KGHSH, CDR2 LQKENI. The CDR3 nucleotides read TGTGCCAGCGCCCGGGACTACCTCACAGATACGCAGTATTTT. Translation gives CASARDYLTDTQYF.

Only a few counts were recorded for this clone. V and J are TRBV7-9 and TRBJ2-1; TRBD2 matches 8 bases. This CDR3 contains 15 residues. Unmatched junction bases numbered 5, after V lost 1 base and J lost 6 bases. Germline CDR1 is SEHNR and CDR2 is FQNEAQ (reference sequence). CDR3 region: CASSLVGLAVNEQFF. The DNA for the CDR3 is TGTGCCAGCAGCTTAGTAGGACTAGCTGTCAATGAGCAGTTCTTC.

The chain has TRBV19 and TRBJ2-2; 8 bases align to TRBD2. CDR3 length: 14 amino acids. The germline V gene has CDR1 LNHDA and CDR2 SQIVND (reference sequence). The J segment lost 7 bases and the V segment lost 10 bases, leaving 11 bases of the junction unmatched. Here the CDR3 DNA reads TGTGCCACCATGCCGGGAGGGCGGGGCGGGGAGCTGTTTTTT. Its translation: CATMPGGRGGELFF.

The chain carries TRBV3-1 (or the pseudogene TRBV3-2) and TRBJ2-1, with D perhaps given as TRBD1 or TRBD2 (6 bases each). Germline CDR1 LGHDT, CDR2 YNNKEL (reference sequence). The V end lost 5 bases, the J end lost 10 bases, and 18 bases lay between the germline ends. The CDR3 loop spans 14 amino acids. The CDR3 sequence is CASSTGRGAVEQFF. The CDR3 DNA sequence: TGTGCCAGCAGCACGGGAAGGGGGGCGGTAGAGCAGTTCTTC.

V usage is TRBV28 and J usage is TRBJ1-2; 8 nucleotides agree with TRBD1. Germline V lookup: CDR1 MDHEN, CDR2 SYDVKM. Trimming removed 7 bases from V and 5 bases from J; junction bases left unmatched: 9. There are 14 residues in the CDR3. The CDR3 region is CASKEGTGSYGYTF. The CDR3 region has the DNA TGTGCCAGCAAGGAGGGGACAGGCTCTTATGGCTACACCTTC.